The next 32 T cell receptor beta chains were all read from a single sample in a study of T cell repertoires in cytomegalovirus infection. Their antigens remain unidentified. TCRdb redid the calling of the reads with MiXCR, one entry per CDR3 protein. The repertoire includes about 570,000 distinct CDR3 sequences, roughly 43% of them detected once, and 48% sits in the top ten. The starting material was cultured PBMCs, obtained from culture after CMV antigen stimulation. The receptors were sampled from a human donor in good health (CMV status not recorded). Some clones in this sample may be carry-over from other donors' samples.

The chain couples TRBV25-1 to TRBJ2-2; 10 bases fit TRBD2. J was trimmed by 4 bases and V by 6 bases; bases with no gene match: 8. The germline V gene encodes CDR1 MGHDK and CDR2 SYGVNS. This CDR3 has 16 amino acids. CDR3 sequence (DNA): TGTGCCAGCAGCCATGCCGGGACTAGCGTCACCGGGGAGCTGTTTTTT. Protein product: CASSHAGTSVTGELFF.

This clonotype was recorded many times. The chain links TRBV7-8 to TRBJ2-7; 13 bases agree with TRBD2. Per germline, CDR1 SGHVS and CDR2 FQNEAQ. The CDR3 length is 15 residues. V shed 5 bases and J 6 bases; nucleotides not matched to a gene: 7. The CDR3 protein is CASSLGLAGEGEQYF. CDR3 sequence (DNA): TGTGCCAGCAGCCTCGGACTAGCGGGAGAGGGCGAGCAGTACTTC.

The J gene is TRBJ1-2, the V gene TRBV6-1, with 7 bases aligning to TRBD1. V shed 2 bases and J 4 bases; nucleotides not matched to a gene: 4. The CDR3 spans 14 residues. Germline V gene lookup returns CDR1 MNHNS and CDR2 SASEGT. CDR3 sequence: CASSERGDSYGYTF. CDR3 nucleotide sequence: TGTGCCAGCAGTGAAAGGGGGGACAGCTATGGCTACACCTTC.

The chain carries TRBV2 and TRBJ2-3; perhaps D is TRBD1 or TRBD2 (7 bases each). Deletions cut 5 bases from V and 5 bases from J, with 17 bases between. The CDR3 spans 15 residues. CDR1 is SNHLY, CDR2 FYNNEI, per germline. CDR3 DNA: TGTGCCAGCAGTCAGGGGGGGGGGCCTAGAGATACGCAGTATTTT. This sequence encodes CASSQGGGPRDTQYF.

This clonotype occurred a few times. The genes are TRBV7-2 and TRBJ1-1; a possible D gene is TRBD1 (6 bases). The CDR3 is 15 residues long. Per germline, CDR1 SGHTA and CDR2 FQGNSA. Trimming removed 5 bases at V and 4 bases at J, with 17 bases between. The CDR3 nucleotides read TGTGCCAGCAGCCCTGGTTCAGGGGCCGTCACTGAAGCTTTCTTT. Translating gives CASSPGSGAVTEAFF.

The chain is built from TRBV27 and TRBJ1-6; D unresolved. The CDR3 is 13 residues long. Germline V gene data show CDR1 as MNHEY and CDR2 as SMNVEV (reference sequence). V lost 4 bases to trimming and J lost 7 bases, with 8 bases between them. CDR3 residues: CASSYGRNSPLHF. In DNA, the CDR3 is TGTGCCAGCAGTTATGGTCGGAATTCACCCCTCCACTTT.

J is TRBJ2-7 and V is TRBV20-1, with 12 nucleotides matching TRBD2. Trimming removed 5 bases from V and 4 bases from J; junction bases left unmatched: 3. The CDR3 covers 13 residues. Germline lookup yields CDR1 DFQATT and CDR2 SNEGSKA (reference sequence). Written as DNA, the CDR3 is TGCAGTGCTTGGACTAGCGGGGCTTACGAGCAGTACTTC. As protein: CSAWTSGAYEQYF.

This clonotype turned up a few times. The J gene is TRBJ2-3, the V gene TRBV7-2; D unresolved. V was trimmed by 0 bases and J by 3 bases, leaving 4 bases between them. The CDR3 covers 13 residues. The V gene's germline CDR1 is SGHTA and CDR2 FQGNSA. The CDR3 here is CASSLAWTDTQYF. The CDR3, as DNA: TGTGCCAGCAGCTTAGCGTGGACAGATACGCAGTATTTT.

For the CDR3, the DNA is TGCAGCGTTTCGACCGGGACAGCTACCTACGAGCAGTACTTC. Its protein product is CSVSTGTATYEQYF. This rearrangement joins TRBV29-1 to TRBJ2-7; 7 bases line up with TRBD1. This CDR3 spans 14 amino acids. V shed 5 bases, J shed 2 bases, and the junction held 9 bases outside the gene matches. Germline CDR1 and CDR2: SQVTM and ANQGSEA.

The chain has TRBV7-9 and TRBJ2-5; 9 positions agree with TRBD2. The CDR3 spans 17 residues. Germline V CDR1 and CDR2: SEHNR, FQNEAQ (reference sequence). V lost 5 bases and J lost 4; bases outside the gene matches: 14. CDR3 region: CASSPGRGGLVGETQYF. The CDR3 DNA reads TGTGCCAGCAGCCCCGGGCGGGGGGGCCTAGTAGGAGAGACCCAGTACTTC.

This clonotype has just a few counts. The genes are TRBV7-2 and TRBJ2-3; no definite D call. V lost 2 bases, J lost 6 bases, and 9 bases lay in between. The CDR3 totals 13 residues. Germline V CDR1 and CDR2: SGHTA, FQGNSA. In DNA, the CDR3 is TGTGCCAGCAGCTTACGGCCGCGGGATACGCAGTATTTT. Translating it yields CASSLRPRDTQYF.

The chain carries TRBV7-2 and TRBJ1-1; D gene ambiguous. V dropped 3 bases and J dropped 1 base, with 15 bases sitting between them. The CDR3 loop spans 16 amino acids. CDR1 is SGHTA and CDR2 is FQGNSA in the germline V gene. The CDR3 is CASSFRPRMGNTEAFF. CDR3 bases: TGTGCCAGCAGCTTTCGACCGCGAATGGGGAACACTGAAGCTTTCTTT.

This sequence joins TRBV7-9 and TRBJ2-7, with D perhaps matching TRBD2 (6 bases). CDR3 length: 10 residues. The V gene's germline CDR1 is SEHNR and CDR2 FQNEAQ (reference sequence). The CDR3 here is CACGGDEQYF. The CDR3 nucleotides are TGTGCGTGCGGCGGGGACGAGCAGTACTTC. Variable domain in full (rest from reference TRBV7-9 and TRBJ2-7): DTGVSQNPRHKITKRGQNVTFRCDPISEHNRLYWYRQTLGQGPEFLTYFQNEAQLEKSRLLSDRFSAERPKGSFSTLEIQRTEQGDSAMYLCACGGDEQYFGPGTRLTVT.

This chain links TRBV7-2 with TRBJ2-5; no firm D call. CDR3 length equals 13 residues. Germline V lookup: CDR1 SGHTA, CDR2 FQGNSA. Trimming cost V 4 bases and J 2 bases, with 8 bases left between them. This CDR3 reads CASSWPPQETQYF. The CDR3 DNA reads TGTGCCAGCAGCTGGCCGCCGCAAGAGACCCAGTACTTC.

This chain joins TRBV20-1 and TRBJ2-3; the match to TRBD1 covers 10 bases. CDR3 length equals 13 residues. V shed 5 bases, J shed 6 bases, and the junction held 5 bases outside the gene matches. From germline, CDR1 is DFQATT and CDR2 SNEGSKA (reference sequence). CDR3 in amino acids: CSARQGASDTQYF. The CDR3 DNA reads TGCAGTGCTCGACAGGGGGCGTCGGATACGCAGTATTTT.

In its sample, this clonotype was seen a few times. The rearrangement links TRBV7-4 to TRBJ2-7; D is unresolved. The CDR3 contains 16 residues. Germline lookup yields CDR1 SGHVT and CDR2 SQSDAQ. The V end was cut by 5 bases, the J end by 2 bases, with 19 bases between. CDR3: CASSGGIETRTYEQYF. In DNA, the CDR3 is TGTGCCAGCAGCGGTGGAATTGAAACACGAACCTACGAGCAGTACTTC.

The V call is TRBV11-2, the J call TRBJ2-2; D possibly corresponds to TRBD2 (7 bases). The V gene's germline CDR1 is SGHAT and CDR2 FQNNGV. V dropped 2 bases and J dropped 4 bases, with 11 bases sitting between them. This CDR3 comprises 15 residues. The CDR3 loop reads CASSLQGGGTGELFF. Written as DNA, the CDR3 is TGTGCCAGCAGCTTACAGGGAGGGGGCACCGGGGAGCTGTTTTTT.

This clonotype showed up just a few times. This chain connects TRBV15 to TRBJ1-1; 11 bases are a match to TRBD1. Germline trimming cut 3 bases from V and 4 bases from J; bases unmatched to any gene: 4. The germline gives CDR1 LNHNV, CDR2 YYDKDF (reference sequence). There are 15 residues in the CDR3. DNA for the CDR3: TGTGCCACCAGCAGGTATGGGACAGGGGGCACTGAAGCTTTCTTT. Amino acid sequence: CATSRYGTGGTEAFF. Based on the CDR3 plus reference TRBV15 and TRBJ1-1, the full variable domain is DAMVIQNPRYQVTQFGKPVTLSCSQTLNHNVMYWYQQKSSQAPKLLFHYYDKDFNNEADTPDNFQSRRPNTSFCFLDIRSPGLGDTAMYLCATSRYGTGGTEAFFGQGTRLTVV.

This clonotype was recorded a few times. CDR3 DNA sequence: TGTGCCAGCAGCTTAGATACAGGTGGCACTGAAGCTTTCTTT. Its translation: CASSLDTGGTEAFF. The chain couples TRBV7-8 to TRBJ1-1; weak D call: TRBD1 (5 bases). Per germline, CDR1 SGHVS and CDR2 FQNEAQ. The CDR3 consists of 14 residues. Trimming removed 1 base at V and 4 bases at J, with 10 bases between.

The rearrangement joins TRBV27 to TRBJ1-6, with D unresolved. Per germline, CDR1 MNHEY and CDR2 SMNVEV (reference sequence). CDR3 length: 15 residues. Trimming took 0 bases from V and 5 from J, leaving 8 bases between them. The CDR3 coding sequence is TGTGCCAGCAGTTTATCACGGGAGCATAATTCACCCCTCCACTTT. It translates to CASSLSREHNSPLHF.

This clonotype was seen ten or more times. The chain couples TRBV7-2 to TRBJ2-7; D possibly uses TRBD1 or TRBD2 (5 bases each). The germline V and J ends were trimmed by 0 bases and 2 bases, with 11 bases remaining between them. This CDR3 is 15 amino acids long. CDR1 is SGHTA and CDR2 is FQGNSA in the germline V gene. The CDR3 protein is CASSLAGGPTYEQYF. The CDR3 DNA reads TGTGCCAGCAGCTTAGCTGGGGGACCCACCTACGAGCAGTACTTC.

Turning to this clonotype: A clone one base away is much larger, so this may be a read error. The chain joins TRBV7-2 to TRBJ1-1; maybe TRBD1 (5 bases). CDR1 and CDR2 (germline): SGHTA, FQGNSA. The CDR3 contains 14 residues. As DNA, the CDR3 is TGTGCCAGCAGCTTAATCAGGGTAGGAACTGAATCTTTCTTT. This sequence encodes CASSLIRVGTESFF.

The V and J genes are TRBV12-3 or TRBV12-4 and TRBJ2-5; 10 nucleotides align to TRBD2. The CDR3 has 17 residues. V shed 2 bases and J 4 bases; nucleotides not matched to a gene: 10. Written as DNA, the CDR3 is TGTGCCAGCAGTTTAACTAGCGGGACAGCGGGGGGAGAGACCCAGTACTTC. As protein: CASSLTSGTAGGETQYF.

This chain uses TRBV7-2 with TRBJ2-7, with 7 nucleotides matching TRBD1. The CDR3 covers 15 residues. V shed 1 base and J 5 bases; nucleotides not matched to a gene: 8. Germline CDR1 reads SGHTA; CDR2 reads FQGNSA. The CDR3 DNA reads TGTGCCAGCAGCTTAGGGCCAGGGGGTCGGAACGAGCAGTACTTC. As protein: CASSLGPGGRNEQYF.

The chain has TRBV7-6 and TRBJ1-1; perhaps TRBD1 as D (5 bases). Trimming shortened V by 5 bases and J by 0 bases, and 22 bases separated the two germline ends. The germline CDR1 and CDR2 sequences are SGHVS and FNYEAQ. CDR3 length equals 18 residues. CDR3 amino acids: CASSHPKWGGKMNTEAFF. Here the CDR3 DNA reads TGTGCCAGCAGCCACCCTAAGTGGGGGGGAAAGATGAACACTGAAGCTTTCTTT. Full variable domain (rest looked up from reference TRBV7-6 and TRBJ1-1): GAGVSQSPRYKVTKRGQDVALRCDPISGHVSLYWYRQALGQGPEFLTYFNYEAQQDKSGLPNDRFSAERPEGSISTLTIQRTEQRDSAMYRCASSHPKWGGKMNTEAFFGQGTRLTVV.

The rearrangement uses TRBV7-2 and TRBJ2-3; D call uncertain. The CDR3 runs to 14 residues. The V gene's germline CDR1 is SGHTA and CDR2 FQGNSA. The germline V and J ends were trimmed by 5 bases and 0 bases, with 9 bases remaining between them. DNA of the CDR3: TGTGCCAGCAGCCCTTACACTAGCACAGATACGCAGTATTTT. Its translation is CASSPYTSTDTQYF. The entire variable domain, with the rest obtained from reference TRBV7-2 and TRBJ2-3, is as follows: GAGVSQSPSNKVTEKGKDVELRCDPISGHTALYWYRQSLGQGLEFLIYFQGNSAPDKSGLPSDRFSAERTGGSVSTLTIQRTQQEDSAVYLCASSPYTSTDTQYFGPGTRLTVL.

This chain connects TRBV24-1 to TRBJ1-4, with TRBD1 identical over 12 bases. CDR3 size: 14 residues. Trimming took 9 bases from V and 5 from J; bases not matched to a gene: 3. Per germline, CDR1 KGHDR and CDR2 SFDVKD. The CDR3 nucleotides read TGTGCCACCGGGACAGGGGGCCCAAATGAAAAACTGTTTTTT. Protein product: CATGTGGPNEKLFF.

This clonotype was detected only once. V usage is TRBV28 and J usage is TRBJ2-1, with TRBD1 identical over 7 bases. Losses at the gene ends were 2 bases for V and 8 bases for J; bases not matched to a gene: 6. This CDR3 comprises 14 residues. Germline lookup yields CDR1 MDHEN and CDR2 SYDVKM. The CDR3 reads CASSLANRGYEQFF. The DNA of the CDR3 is TGTGCCAGCAGTTTAGCGAACAGGGGATATGAGCAGTTCTTC.

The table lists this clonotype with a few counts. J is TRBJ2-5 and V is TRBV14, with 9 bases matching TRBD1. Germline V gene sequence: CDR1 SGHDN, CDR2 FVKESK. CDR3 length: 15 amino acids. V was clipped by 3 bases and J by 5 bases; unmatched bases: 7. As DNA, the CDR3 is TGTGCCAGCAGCCAGGGACAGGGTTCATGGGAGACCCAGTACTTC. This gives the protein CASSQGQGSWETQYF.

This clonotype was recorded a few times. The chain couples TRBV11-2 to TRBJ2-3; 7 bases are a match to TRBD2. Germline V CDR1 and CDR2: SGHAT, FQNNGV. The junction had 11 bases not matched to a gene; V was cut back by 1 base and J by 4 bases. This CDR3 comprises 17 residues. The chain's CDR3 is CASSLGSGGTRADTQYF. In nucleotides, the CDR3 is TGTGCCAGCAGCTTAGGATCGGGGGGAACTAGGGCAGATACGCAGTATTTT.

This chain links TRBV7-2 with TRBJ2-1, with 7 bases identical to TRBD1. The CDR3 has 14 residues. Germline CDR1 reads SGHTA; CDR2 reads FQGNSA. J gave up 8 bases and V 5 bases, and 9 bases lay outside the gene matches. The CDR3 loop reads CASSLGEGADEQFF. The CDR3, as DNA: TGTGCCAGCAGCCTAGGTGAGGGGGCGGATGAGCAGTTCTTC.

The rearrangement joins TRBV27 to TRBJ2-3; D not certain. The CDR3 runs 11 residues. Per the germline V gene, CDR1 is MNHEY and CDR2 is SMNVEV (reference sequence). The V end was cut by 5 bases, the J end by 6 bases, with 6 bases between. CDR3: CASSQRDTQYF. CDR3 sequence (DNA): TGTGCCAGCAGTCAAAGGGATACGCAGTATTTT.